This T cell receptor (beta chain) is from a study of cytomegalovirus exposure and HLA in healthy donors. Study findings and constraints: A missense DCLRE1C variant was associated with V- and J-gene trimming of TCR beta chains in a later analysis, and an independent cohort replicated the association. Presence/absence analyses treated sequencing depth as roughly uniform across donors.

Deletions cut 5 bases from V and 10 bases from J, with 11 bases between. CDR1 is MNHNY and CDR2 is SVGAGI in the germline V gene (reference sequence). The CDR3 sequence is 11 residues long. To note about this clone: The antigen is undetermined.

The PCR used 60 Vbeta and 13 Jbeta primers. Profiling relied on immunoSEQ multiplex PCR, and the TCRdb table lists in-frame clones only, not all of them. The sample includes more than 95,000 clones, just under 75% of them seen just once. The material sequenced was PBMCs. This chain uses TRBV6-6 with TRBJ1-2; perhaps TRBD1 as D (5 bases). This TCR derives from a man aged 55 to 69 in good health and CMV-seropositive. In nucleotides, the CDR3 is TGTGCCAGCAGTAGCAGGGTAGACTACACCTTC. Its translation is CASSSRVDYTF.